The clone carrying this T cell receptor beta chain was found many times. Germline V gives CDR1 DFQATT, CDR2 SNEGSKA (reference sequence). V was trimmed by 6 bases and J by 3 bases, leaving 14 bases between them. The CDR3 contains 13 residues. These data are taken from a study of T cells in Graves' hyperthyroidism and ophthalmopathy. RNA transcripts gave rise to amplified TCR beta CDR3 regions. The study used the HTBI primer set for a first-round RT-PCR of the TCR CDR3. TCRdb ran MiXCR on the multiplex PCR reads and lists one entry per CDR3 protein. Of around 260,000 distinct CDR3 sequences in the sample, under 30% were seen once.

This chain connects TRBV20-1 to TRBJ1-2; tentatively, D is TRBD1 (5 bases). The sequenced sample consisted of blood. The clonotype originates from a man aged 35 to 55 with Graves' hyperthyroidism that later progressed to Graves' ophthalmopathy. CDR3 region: CSASGEIDYGYTF. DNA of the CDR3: TGCAGTGCCTCGGGGGAGATCGACTATGGCTACACCTTC.